This record looks at one TCR beta chain sequence and its context. The CDR3 length is 15 residues. Germline loops: CDR1 MNHNS, CDR2 SASEGT. Germline trimming cut 3 bases from V and 7 bases from J; bases unmatched to any gene: 7. The data were obtained in a study of cytomegalovirus exposure and HLA in healthy donors. The PCR used 60 Vbeta and 13 Jbeta primers. Some clones are missing from TCRdb's copy, which holds only in-frame ones; the method was immunoSEQ multiplex PCR. The table has 100,000 or so clones, around 80% seen once; the top ten hold over 4%. This sequence joins TRBV6-1 and TRBJ2-1, with 9 bases aligning to TRBD1. Specimen: PBMCs. The receptor was isolated from a female donor in good health and CMV-seropositive. The CDR3 sequence is CASSEPGQGKNEQFF. In DNA, the CDR3 is TGTGCCAGCAGTGAGCCGGGACAGGGAAAGAATGAGCAGTTCTTC.